This T cell receptor beta chain emerged from a study of T-cell memory formation after mild COVID-19. Study summary: For the most part, TCR clusters were specific to one donor. Study-wide findings and caveats: Clones shrinking between day 15 and 85 showed a balanced CD4/CD8 split, and those that grew later tilted toward CD4+. Confirmation of SARS-CoV-2 specificity was lacking for second-wave clones peaking day 37.

Only a few counts were recorded for this clonotype. The target antigen is unknown. Germline V gene sequence: CDR1 SGHRS, CDR2 YFSETQ. There are 15 residues in the CDR3. Trimming left V 0 bases short and J 0 bases short, with 8 bases between. Using its own MiXCR run on the 5' RACE reads, TCRdb lists one record per CDR3 protein. The sample holds fewer than 500,000 distinct CDR3 sequences, approximately 25% seen once. This chain connects TRBV5-1 to TRBJ2-3; D unresolved. The sequence came from an adult woman who had mild COVID-19 (a few samples of this study predate the infection). Cell type and time point are not known. Sequencing input: PBMCs or a T cell subset sorted from them (not recorded which). CDR3 loop: CASSLGLDSTDTQYF. CDR3 bases: TGCGCCAGCAGCTTGGGGCTAGATAGCACAGATACGCAGTATTTT.